This note documents a single T cell receptor (beta chain) sequence. These data are taken from a study of blood T cell repertoires in COVID-19. Germline CDR1 and CDR2: LNHDA and SQIVND (reference sequence). V was shortened by 9 bases and J by 5 bases, with 16 bases between the two germline ends. The length of the CDR3 is 13 residues. Original handling: Cell counts per sample came from amplifying reference gene primers. Measured with immunoSEQ multiplex PCR; TCRdb has only the in-frame clones, and not every one. V and J calls and clone size are given by that table; D and trimming were obtained from the DNA. The data contain about 230,000 clones, 80% to 90% of them singletons.

The TCR was taken from a woman between 45 and 60 years old in a cohort exposed to, infected with or recovered from COVID-19 (not recorded which). The chain recombines TRBV19 with TRBJ2-5, with no clear D. Input material: PBMCs or T cells enriched from blood (not recorded which). CDR3 loop: CASQPSTGETQYF. The CDR3 coding sequence is TGTGCCAGCCAACCCTCCACCGGGGAGACCCAGTACTTC.